These 22 T cell receptor beta chains were sequenced from one sample in a study of T-cell reconstitution after alpha-beta-depleted transplantation in children. Unique molecular identifiers were incorporated into the prepared TCRbeta library. TCRdb re-called the PCR reads with MiXCR, one entry per CDR3 protein. The table includes some 81,000 distinct CDR3 sequences, 11% to 15% detected once. The material sequenced was PBMCs, mostly from graft donor cells, taken 180 days after TCRalphabeta/CD19-depleted stem cell transplant. These receptors came from a male patient between 2 and 10 years old who had a stem cell transplant for acute lymphoblastic leukemia, so the T cells may come from the graft donor.

This clonotype was picked up a small number of times. V and J are TRBV12-3 or TRBV12-4 and TRBJ2-3; the D gene is possibly TRBD2 (6 bases). The CDR3 spans 12 residues. V lost 4 bases, J lost 7 bases, and 9 bases lay in between. The CDR3 loop reads CASSSGVNTQYF. The CDR3 region has the DNA TGTGCCAGCAGTTCGGGAGTTAATACGCAGTATTTT.

This clonotype was picked up a small number of times. This chain uses TRBV4-3 with TRBJ1-3, with a tentative D call TRBD1 (5 bases). Trimming removed 3 bases from V and 0 bases from J, with 9 bases in between. Germline V lookup: CDR1 LGHNA, CDR2 YSLEER. The CDR3 spans 15 residues. The CDR3 sequence is CASSHPGSSGNTIYF. Written as DNA, the CDR3 is TGCGCCAGCAGCCACCCAGGGAGCTCTGGAAACACCATATATTTT.

V gene TRBV29-1 combines with J gene TRBJ2-7; 11 bases agree with TRBD1. CDR1 and CDR2 (germline): SQVTM, ANQGSEA. The CDR3 has 14 amino acids. The trim removed 4 bases at V and 1 base at J, leaving 3 bases unmatched. The CDR3 loop is CSVGGQGVSYEQYF. The CDR3 DNA is TGCAGCGTTGGGGGACAGGGGGTTTCCTACGAGCAGTACTTC.

This clonotype was seen many times. This chain links TRBV5-1 with TRBJ2-3; 12 nucleotides align to TRBD2. The germline gives CDR1 SGHRS, CDR2 YFSETQ. The CDR3 length is 16 residues. V shed 4 bases, J shed 2 bases, and the junction held 5 bases outside the gene matches. CDR3 loop: CASSLWTSGITDTQYF. The DNA for the CDR3 is TGCGCCAGCAGCCTTTGGACTAGCGGGATCACAGATACGCAGTATTTT. The whole variable domain, filled in from reference TRBV5-1 and TRBJ2-3, reads KAGVTQTPRYLIKTRGQQVTLSCSPISGHRSVSWYQQTPGQGLQFLFEYFSETQRNKGNFPGRFSGRQFSNSRSEMNVSTLELGDSALYLCASSLWTSGITDTQYFGPGTRLTVL.

This clonotype was seen only a few times. The chain has TRBV18 and TRBJ2-5; TRBD2 matches 9 bases. Germline V lookup: CDR1 KGHSH, CDR2 LQKENI. The CDR3 length is 15 residues. Unmatched junction bases numbered 1, after V lost 0 bases and J lost 2 bases. The CDR3 bases are TGTGCCAGCTCACCACCGGCGGGGGGGCAAGAGACCCAGTACTTC. Its translation is CASSPPAGGQETQYF.

The CDR3 spells CSGGLVQPQHF. CDR3 DNA sequence: TGCAGTGGGGGGCTTGTTCAGCCCCAGCATTTT. The V gene is TRBV20-1, the J gene TRBJ1-5; the D gene is possibly TRBD1 (6 bases). Germline values: CDR1 DFQATT, CDR2 SNEGSKA (reference sequence). The length of the CDR3 is 11 residues. Trimming took 7 bases from V and 6 from J, leaving 10 bases between them.

V and J are TRBV7-9 and TRBJ2-7, with D perhaps TRBD1 or TRBD2 (5 bases each). V was cut by 3 bases and J by 5 bases, with 20 bases left in between. Per germline, CDR1 SEHNR and CDR2 FQNEAQ (reference sequence). This CDR3 comprises 16 residues. Here the CDR3 DNA reads TGTGCCAGCAGCTTCCAGGGACGCGGACCCTTTGACGAGCAGTACTTC. This encodes CASSFQGRGPFDEQYF.

This clonotype has a count of ten or more. This sequence joins TRBV20-1 and TRBJ2-3, with unresolved D. Germline CDR1 and CDR2: DFQATT and SNEGSKA (reference sequence). V shed 0 bases and J shed 3 bases, with 4 bases lying between them. The CDR3 covers 12 residues. CDR3 coding DNA: TGCAGTGCTAGAGATCCTACAGATACGCAGTATTTT. This sequence encodes CSARDPTDTQYF.

This clonotype was detected only a few times. The chain is built from TRBV7-3 and TRBJ2-1, with 9 bases matching TRBD2. CDR3 length: 15 amino acids. The V and J ends lost 10 bases and 8 bases, in that order; junction bases with no gene match: 15. In germline, CDR1 is SGHTA, CDR2 FQGTGA. The CDR3 reads CAILARTSARDEQFF. CDR3 sequence (DNA): TGTGCCATTTTGGCGAGGACTAGCGCTAGGGATGAGCAGTTCTTC.

Regarding this clonotype: One end of the junction is discordant with germline, which a read error may explain. This chain joins TRBV10-3 and TRBJ2-5, with D maybe TRBD2 (5 bases). CDR3 length equals 16 residues. The germline gives CDR1 ENHRY, CDR2 SYGVKD. This CDR3 is CAISDLARADQETPYF. In nucleotides, the CDR3 is TGTGCCATCAGTGACCTGGCTAGAGCGGACCAAGAGACCCCGTACTTC.

This clonotype came up many times. The J gene is TRBJ2-7, the V gene TRBV4-3, with 10 bases matching TRBD1. This CDR3 spans 14 amino acids. CDR1 and CDR2 from the germline V gene are LGHNA and YSLEER. V lost 3 bases and J lost 5; bases outside the gene matches: 4. CDR3 protein: CASSQDRGRDEQYF. In nucleotides, the CDR3 is TGCGCCAGCAGCCAGGACAGGGGGAGAGACGAGCAGTACTTC.

In this sample, this clonotype turned up a few times. This chain joins TRBV7-2 and TRBJ1-2; D is possibly TRBD1 (5 bases). The CDR3 sequence is 16 residues long. Germline V CDR1 and CDR2: SGHTA, FQGNSA. Trimming shortened V by 1 base and J by 6 bases, and 18 bases separated the two germline ends. The CDR3 loop reads CASSLGPGLPLNGYTF. The DNA for the CDR3 is TGTGCCAGCAGCTTAGGGCCGGGACTCCCCTTGAATGGCTACACCTTC.

Judged by abundance, this clonotype is medium-sized. J is TRBJ1-1 and V is TRBV6-6; D remains ambiguous. CDR1 is MNHNY, CDR2 SVGAGI, per germline (reference sequence). V was clipped by 2 bases and J by 1 base, with 11 bases between them. CDR3 length equals 15 residues. The CDR3 DNA follows: TGTGCCAGCAGTTACAACCTTAAGGCGAACACTGAAGCTTTCTTT. Its translation is CASSYNLKANTEAFF.

The chain uses TRBV7-9 and TRBJ2-1; D unclear. V lost 3 bases to trimming and J lost 5 bases, with 2 bases between them. The CDR3 runs 11 residues. The germline CDR1 and CDR2 sequences are SEHNR and FQNEAQ (reference sequence). The CDR3 bases are TGTGCCAGCAGCTTTCACAATGAGCAGTTCTTC. Amino acid sequence: CASSFHNEQFF.

This clonotype was seen at least ten times. The rearrangement links TRBV20-1 to TRBJ2-2, with D perhaps matching TRBD1 or TRBD2 (5 bases each). CDR3 length equals 12 residues. Germline loops: CDR1 DFQATT, CDR2 SNEGSKA (reference sequence). CDR3 bases: TGCAGACCGAGGGGGAACACCGGGGAGCTGTTTTTT. Amino acid sequence: CRPRGNTGELFF.

The rearrangement uses TRBV27 and TRBJ2-5; 10 positions agree with TRBD2. The germline gives CDR1 MNHEY, CDR2 SMNVEV (reference sequence). The CDR3 spans 15 residues. With V trimmed by 5 bases and J by 7 bases, 10 bases remained unmatched. CDR3 coding DNA: TGTGCCAGCAGTCCCGAGCGGGGGGGCAGGGGGACCCAGTACTTC. Protein sequence: CASSPERGGRGTQYF.

The chain is built from TRBV7-2 and TRBJ2-5; D gene unclear. The CDR3 is made up of 13 amino acids. CDR1 and CDR2 (germline): SGHTA, FQGNSA. V shed 1 base and J shed 3 bases, with 6 bases lying between them. The DNA for the CDR3 is TGTGCCAGCAGCTTAGAACGAGAAGAGACCCAGTACTTC. Its translation is CASSLEREETQYF.

This clonotype was observed a handful of times. The chain is built from TRBV7-9 and TRBJ1-6; 7 bases are a match to TRBD1. V gave up 4 bases and J gave up 6 bases; unmatched junction bases: 6. CDR1 SEHNR and CDR2 FQNEAQ come from the germline V gene (reference sequence). CDR3 length equals 15 residues. The CDR3 sequence is CASSSRQGRNSPLHF. For the CDR3, the DNA is TGTGCCAGCAGCTCCCGACAGGGCCGTAATTCACCCCTCCACTTT.

V usage is TRBV5-1 and J usage is TRBJ1-2; D might be TRBD1 (6 bases). Germline V gene data show CDR1 as SGHRS and CDR2 as YFSETQ. V was trimmed by 0 bases and J by 2 bases, leaving 20 bases between them. The CDR3 runs 18 residues. The CDR3 sequence is CASSLVYFMTGPNYGYTF. The CDR3 nucleotides are TGCGCCAGCAGCTTGGTCTACTTTATGACAGGCCCAAACTATGGCTACACCTTC.

CDR3 protein: CASSSRLAGAETQYF. CDR3 sequence (DNA): TGTGCCAGCAGCTCCCGACTAGCGGGGGCAGAGACCCAGTACTTC. This chain joins TRBV11-2 and TRBJ2-5, with TRBD2 identical over 12 bases. V was clipped by 4 bases and J by 4 bases; unmatched bases: 4. Germline CDR1 and CDR2: SGHAT and FQNNGV. This CDR3 region has 15 residues.

As for this clonotype: A much larger clone sits a single nucleotide away, making a read error possible. The CDR3 DNA is TGTGCCAGCCGAAGGGCTATGAACTACGAGCAGTCCTTC. Its translation: CASRRAMNYEQSF. The chain combines TRBV5-6 with TRBJ2-7; D is unclear. The CDR3 totals 13 residues. CDR1 is SGHDT, CDR2 YYEEEE, per germline.

V is TRBV2 and J is TRBJ1-5; possible D gene TRBD1, 6 bases. Per the germline V gene, CDR1 is SNHLY and CDR2 is FYNNEI. The CDR3 length is 16 residues. Trimming stripped 0 bases from V and 2 bases from J, with 11 bases between. As DNA, the CDR3 is TGTGCCAGCAGTGAAGCGTTCAACAGGGGCAATCAGCCCCAGCATTTT. As protein: CASSEAFNRGNQPQHF. Drawing the rest from reference TRBV2 and TRBJ1-5, the complete variable domain is EPEVTQTPSHQVTQMGQEVILRCVPISNHLYFYWYRQILGQKVEFLVSFYNNEISEKSEIFDDQFSVERPDGSNFTLKIRSTKLEDSAMYFCASSEAFNRGNQPQHFGDGTRLSIL.